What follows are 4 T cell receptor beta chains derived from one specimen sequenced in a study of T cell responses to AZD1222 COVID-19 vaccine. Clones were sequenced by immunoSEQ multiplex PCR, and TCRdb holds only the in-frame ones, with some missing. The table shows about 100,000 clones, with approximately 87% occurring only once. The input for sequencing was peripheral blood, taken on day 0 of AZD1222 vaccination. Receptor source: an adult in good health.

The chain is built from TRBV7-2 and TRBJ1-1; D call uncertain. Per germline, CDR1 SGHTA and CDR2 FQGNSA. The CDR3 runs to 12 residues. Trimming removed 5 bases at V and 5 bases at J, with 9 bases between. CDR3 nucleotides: TGTGCCAGCAGCCTTCCCCGGACTGAAGCTTTCTTT. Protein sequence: CASSLPRTEAFF.

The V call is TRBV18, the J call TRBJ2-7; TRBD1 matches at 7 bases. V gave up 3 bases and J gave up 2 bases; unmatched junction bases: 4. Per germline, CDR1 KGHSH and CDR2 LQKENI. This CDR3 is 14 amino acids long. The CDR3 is CASSPGTAAYEQYF. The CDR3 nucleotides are TGTGCCAGCTCACCCGGGACAGCAGCCTACGAGCAGTACTTC.

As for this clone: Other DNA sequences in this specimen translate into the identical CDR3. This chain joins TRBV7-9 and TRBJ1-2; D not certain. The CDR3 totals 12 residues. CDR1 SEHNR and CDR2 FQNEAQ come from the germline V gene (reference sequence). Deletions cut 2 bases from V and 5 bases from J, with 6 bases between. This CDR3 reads CASSLRGYGYTF. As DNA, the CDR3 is TGTGCCAGCAGCTTAAGAGGGTATGGCTACACCTTC.

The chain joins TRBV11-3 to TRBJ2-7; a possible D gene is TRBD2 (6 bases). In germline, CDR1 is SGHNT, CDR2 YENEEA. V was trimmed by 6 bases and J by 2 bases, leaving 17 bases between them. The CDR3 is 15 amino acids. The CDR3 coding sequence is TGTGCCAGCAGTAAAGGTCCAGGGAGGACCTACGAGCAGTACTTC. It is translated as CASSKGPGRTYEQYF.